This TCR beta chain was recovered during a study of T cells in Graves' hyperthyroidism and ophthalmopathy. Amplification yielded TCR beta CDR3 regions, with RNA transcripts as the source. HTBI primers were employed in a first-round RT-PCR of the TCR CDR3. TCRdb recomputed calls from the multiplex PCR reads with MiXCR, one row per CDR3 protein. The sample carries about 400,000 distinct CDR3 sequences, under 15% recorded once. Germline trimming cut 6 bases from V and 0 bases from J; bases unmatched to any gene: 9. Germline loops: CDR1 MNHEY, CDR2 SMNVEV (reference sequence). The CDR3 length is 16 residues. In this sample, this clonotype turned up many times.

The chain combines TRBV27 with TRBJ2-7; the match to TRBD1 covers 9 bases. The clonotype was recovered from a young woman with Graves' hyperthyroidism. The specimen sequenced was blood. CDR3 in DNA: TGTGCCAGCAGGCCGGACAGGGGATCAGGCTCCTACGAGCAGTACTTC. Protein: CASRPDRGSGSYEQYF.